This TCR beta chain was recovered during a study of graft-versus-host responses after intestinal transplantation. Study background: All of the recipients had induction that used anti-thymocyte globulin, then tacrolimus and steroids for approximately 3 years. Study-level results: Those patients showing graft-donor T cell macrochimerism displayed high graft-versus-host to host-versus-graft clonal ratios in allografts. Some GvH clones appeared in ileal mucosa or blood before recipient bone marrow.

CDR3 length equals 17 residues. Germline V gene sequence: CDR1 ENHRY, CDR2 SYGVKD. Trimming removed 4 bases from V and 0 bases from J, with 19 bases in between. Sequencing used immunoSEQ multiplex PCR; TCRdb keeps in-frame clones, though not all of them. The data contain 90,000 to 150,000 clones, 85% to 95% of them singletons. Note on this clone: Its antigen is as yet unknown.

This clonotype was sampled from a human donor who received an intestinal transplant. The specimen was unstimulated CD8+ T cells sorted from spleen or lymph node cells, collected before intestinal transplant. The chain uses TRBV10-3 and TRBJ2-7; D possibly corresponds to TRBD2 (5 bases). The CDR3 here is CAISAPPDSRSSYEQYF. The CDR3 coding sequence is TGTGCCATCAGTGCGCCTCCGGACTCAAGGAGCTCCTACGAGCAGTACTTC.